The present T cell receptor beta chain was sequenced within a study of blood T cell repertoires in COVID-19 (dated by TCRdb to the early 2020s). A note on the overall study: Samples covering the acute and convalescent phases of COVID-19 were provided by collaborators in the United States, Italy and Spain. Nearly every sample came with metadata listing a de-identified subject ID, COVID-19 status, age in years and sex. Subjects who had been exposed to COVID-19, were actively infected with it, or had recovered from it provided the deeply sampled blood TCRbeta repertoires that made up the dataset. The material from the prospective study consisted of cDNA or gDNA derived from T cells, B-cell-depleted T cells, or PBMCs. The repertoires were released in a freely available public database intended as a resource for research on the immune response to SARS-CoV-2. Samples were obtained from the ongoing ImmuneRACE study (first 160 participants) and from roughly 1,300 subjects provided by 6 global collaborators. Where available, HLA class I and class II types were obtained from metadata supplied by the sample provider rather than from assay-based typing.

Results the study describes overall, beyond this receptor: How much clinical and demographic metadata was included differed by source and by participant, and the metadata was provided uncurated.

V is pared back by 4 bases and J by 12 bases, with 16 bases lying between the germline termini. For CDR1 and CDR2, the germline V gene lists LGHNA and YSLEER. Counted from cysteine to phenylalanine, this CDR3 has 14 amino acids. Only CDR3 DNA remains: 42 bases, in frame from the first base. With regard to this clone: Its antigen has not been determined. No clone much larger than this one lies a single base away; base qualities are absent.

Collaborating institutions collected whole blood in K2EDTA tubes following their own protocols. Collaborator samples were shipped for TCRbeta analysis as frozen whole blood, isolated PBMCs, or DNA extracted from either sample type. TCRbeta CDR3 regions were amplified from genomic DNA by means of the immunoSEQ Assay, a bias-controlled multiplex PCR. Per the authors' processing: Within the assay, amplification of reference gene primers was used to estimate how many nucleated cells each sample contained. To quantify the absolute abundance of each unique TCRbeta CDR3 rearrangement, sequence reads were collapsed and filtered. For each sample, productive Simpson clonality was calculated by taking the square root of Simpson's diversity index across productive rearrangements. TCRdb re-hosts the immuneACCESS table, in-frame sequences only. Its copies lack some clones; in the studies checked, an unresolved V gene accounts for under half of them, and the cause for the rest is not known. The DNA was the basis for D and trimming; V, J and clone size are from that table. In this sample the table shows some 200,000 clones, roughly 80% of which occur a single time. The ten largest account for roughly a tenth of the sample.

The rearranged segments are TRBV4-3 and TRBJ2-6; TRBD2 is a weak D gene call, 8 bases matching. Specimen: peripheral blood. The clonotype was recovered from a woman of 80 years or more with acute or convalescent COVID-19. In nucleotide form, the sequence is TGCGCCAGCAGCCCGGGGGGGACAGTTACCGTCCTGACTTTC. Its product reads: CASSPGGTVTVLTF.